These T cell receptor beta chains were read from a single sample in a study of OX40 agonist ivuxolimab in advanced cancers. Measured with immunoSEQ multiplex PCR; TCRdb has only the in-frame clones, and not every one. The sample records tens of thousands of clones, 65% to 85% being singletons. The sample here was CD4+ or CD8+ T cells sorted from blood, taken in a trial of the OX40 agonist ivuxolimab. All receptors derive from an adult with an advanced solid tumor such as melanoma, head and neck, liver or kidney cancer. Each CDR3 is given with its conserved first and last residue. Each record gives: clone size, D gene, V gene, J gene, CDR3 protein, CDR3 DNA. The D gene is left open where the match is weak. Clone size is given for some rows only: seen once, a few or many times, or a class if the clone is expanded.

NA	TRBD1	TRBV7-7	TRBJ2-5	CASSLGQGPQETQYF	TGTGCCAGCAGCTTAGGACAGGGGCCCCAAGAGACCCAGTACTTC
NA	NA	TRBV30	TRBJ2-1	CAWSVLGGDKMEFF	TGTGCCTGGAGTGTATTGGGGGGAGACAAGATGGAGTTCTTC
NA	NA	TRBV7-9	TRBJ2-3	CASTRSGGGATDTQYF	TGTGCCAGCACCCGGAGTGGGGGGGGCGCAACAGATACGCAGTATTTT
NA	TRBD1	TRBV19	TRBJ2-1	CASRPGTAVDEQFF	TGTGCCAGTAGGCCCGGGACAGCGGTCGATGAGCAGTTCTTC
NA	NA	TRBV5-1	TRBJ1-2	CASSSLNGYTF	TGCGCCAGCAGCTCTTTAAATGGCTACACCTTC
few	TRBD2	TRBV5-6	TRBJ2-7	CASSPVSGGASYEQYF	TGTGCCAGCAGCCCAGTTAGCGGGGGGGCCAGTTACGAGCAGTACTTC
few	NA	TRBV7-9	TRBJ1-4	CASSRPPGKETTNEKLFF	TGTGCCAGCAGCCGCCCCCCGGGGAAGGAGACAACTAATGAAAAACTGTTTTTT
few	TRBD2	TRBV6-1	TRBJ2-2	CASSGGDTGELFF	TGTGCCAGCAGCGGGGGGGACACCGGGGAGCTGTTTTTT
NA	NA	TRBV5-1	TRBJ2-5	CASSSQETQYF	TGCGCCAGCAGCTCCCAAGAGACCCAGTACTTC
NA	TRBD1	TRBV2	TRBJ1-2	CASKGQGDYGYTF	TGTGCCAGCAAAGGACAGGGAGACTATGGCTACACCTTC
NA	TRBD2	TRBV9	TRBJ2-1	CASSVQGLAGFNEQFF	TGTGCCAGCAGCGTACAGGGACTAGCGGGTTTCAATGAGCAGTTCTTC
NA	NA	TRBV5-6	TRBJ2-5	CASSLAGLLGTQYF	TGTGCCAGCAGCTTGGCCGGGCTTTTGGGGACCCAGTACTTC
few	NA	TRBV10-3	TRBJ1-1	CAISESNGGTEAFF	TGTGCCATCAGTGAGTCGAACGGTGGGACTGAAGCTTTCTTT
NA	TRBD1	TRBV7-9	TRBJ1-6	CASSLAVGGFDNSPLHF	TGTGCCAGCAGCTTAGCGGTAGGGGGCTTTGATAATTCACCCCTCCACTTT
NA	TRBD2	TRBV6-1	TRBJ2-1	CASSETLLAGGFEQFF	TGTGCCAGCAGTGAAACCCTGCTAGCGGGGGGGTTTGAGCAGTTCTTC
few	NA	TRBV28	TRBJ1-5	CASSLFPGGGNQPQHF	TGTGCCAGCAGTTTATTCCCCGGGGGAGGCAATCAGCCCCAGCATTTT
once	NA	TRBV2	TRBJ2-3	CASRETGLQPDTQYF	TGTGCCAGCAGAGAAACGGGACTCCAGCCAGATACGCAGTATTTT
NA	TRBD1	TRBV6-6	TRBJ2-5	CASSTQTGAEETQYF	TGTGCCAGCAGTACTCAAACAGGGGCTGAAGAGACCCAGTACTTC
NA	NA	TRBV5-8	TRBJ2-1	CASSLSGAARDEQFF	TGTGCCAGCAGCTTATCAGGGGCGGCACGGGATGAGCAGTTCTTC
NA	TRBD2	TRBV11-3	TRBJ2-2	CASSLSGGGELFF	TGTGCCAGCAGCCTAAGCGGGGGCGGGGAGCTGTTTTTT
NA	NA	TRBV19	TRBJ2-5	CASTIGVGAGETQYF	TGTGCCAGTACCATCGGGGTAGGAGCTGGAGAGACCCAGTACTTC
NA	TRBD1	TRBV4-1	TRBJ2-5	CASSHVGTGEVPYF	TGCGCCAGCAGCCACGTTGGGACAGGGGAAGTCCCGTACTTC
NA	TRBD2	TRBV29-1	TRBJ2-1	CSVEVTSGGTSYNEQFF	TGCAGCGTTGAAGTAACTAGCGGGGGGACCTCCTACAATGAGCAGTTCTTC
NA	TRBD1	TRBV29-1	TRBJ1-2	CSVQNTGGNYGYTF	TGCAGCGTCCAAAACACAGGGGGCAACTATGGCTACACCTTC
once	TRBD1	TRBV7-8	TRBJ1-5	CASSLPHGGQGAAQPQHF	TGTGCCAGCAGCTTACCGCATGGTGGCCAGGGGGCAGCTCAGCCCCAGCATTTT
NA	NA	TRBV2	TRBJ2-7	CASQLGAFGEQYF	TGTGCCAGTCAGCTTGGAGCTTTTGGCGAGCAGTACTTC
NA	TRBD2	TRBV10-1	TRBJ2-1	CASSESLAGERGYNEQFF	TGCGCCAGCAGTGAGTCCCTAGCGGGGGAAAGGGGCTACAATGAGCAGTTCTTC
NA	TRBD1	TRBV6-6	TRBJ1-6	CASSAGGQGYSPLHF	TGTGCCAGCAGTGCCGGTGGACAGGGGTATTCACCCCTCCACTTT
NA	TRBD2	TRBV5-1	TRBJ2-2	CASSSSGRASTGELFF	TGCGCCAGCAGCTCCAGCGGGAGGGCCTCCACCGGGGAGCTGTTTTTT
NA	TRBD2	TRBV5-1	TRBJ2-3	CASSAGLATDTQYF	TGCGCCAGCAGCGCCGGACTAGCGACAGATACGCAGTATTTT
few	NA	TRBV6-5	TRBJ2-7	CASSPVTESSYEQYF	TGTGCCAGCAGTCCGGTGACCGAGAGCTCCTACGAGCAGTACTTC
NA	NA	TRBV5-4	TRBJ1-1	CASSLKTEAFF	TGTGCCAGCAGCTTAAAAACTGAAGCTTTCTTT
NA	TRBD2	TRBV7-2	TRBJ2-3	CASSLNGAGADTQYF	TGTGCCAGCAGCTTAAACGGCGCGGGAGCAGATACGCAGTATTTT
NA	NA	TRBV21-1	TRBJ2-7	CASTPRGGLLLEYEQYF	TGTGCCAGCACCCCAAGGGGGGGACTCCTGCTTGAGTACGAGCAGTACTTC
NA	NA	TRBV11-2	TRBJ2-7	CASSLSESLEQYF	TGTGCCAGCAGCCTATCAGAATCTCTCGAGCAGTACTTC
NA	NA	TRBV6-5	TRBJ1-1	CASSSNTEAFF	TGTGCCAGCAGTTCGAACACTGAAGCTTTCTTT
NA	NA	TRBV20-1	TRBJ1-2	CLGSPDYGYTF	TGCCTTGGATCCCCTGACTATGGCTACACCTTC
NA	NA	TRBV11-3	TRBJ1-2	CASSLDQGTNYGYTF	TGTGCCAGCAGCTTAGATCAGGGTACTAACTATGGCTACACCTTC
NA	NA	TRBV27	TRBJ2-7	CASSSPHRDGYEQYF	TGTGCCAGCAGTTCACCTCACAGGGACGGTTACGAGCAGTACTTC
NA	TRBD1	TRBV7-2	TRBJ1-3	CASSLQGAVGNTIYF	TGTGCCAGCAGCTTACAGGGGGCGGTCGGAAACACCATATATTTT
once	TRBD1	TRBV5-1	TRBJ2-3	CASSLVGTGGGADTQYF	TGCGCCAGCAGCTTGGTAGGGACAGGGGGTGGCGCAGATACGCAGTATTTT
NA	NA	TRBV6-5	TRBJ1-5	CASSYFSGDQPQHF	TGTGCCAGCAGTTACTTTTCAGGGGATCAGCCCCAGCATTTT
NA	NA	TRBV7-9	TRBJ1-1	CASSRTTNTEAFF	TGTGCCAGCAGCCGGACAACGAACACTGAAGCTTTCTTT